This T cell receptor (beta chain) was obtained from a study of blood T cell repertoires in COVID-19. Study-level information: Acute-phase and convalescent COVID-19 samples originated in the United States, Italy and Spain.

Per the original data handling: Scientists estimated how many nucleated cells there were by amplifying reference gene primers. Measured with immunoSEQ multiplex PCR; TCRdb has only the in-frame clones, and not every one. For V, J and clone size, that table is used; D and trimming come from the DNA. The sample records about 310,000 clones, 85% being singletons. V was pared by 4 bases and J by 7 bases, with 19 bases between. The CDR3 has 15 residues. Germline V gene lookup returns CDR1 MDHEN and CDR2 SYDVKM. The study recruited exposed participants who had met a COVID-19 case within 2 weeks before entry.

The V and J genes are TRBV28 and TRBJ1-2; D possibly corresponds to TRBD1 (6 bases). This clonotype was sampled from a woman in her twenties or thirties who had been exposed to COVID-19. The sample taken for sequencing was PBMCs or T cells enriched from blood (not recorded which). The CDR3 reads CASSSPLTGNSGYTF. The CDR3, as DNA: TGTGCCAGCAGTTCCCCCCTCACAGGGAATAGTGGCTACACCTTC.